One T cell receptor (beta chain) is described in this entry. The antigen is undetermined. The data originate from a study of vaccination effects on CD4 cells after COVID-19. Following culture for roughly 10 days, CD4+ T cells were isolated. Each person got two doses of an mRNA SARS-CoV-2 vaccine, BNT162b2 or mRNA-1273. This CDR3 contains 14 residues. CDR1 is SGHTA and CDR2 is FQGTGA in the germline V gene. Trimming took 5 bases from V and 6 from J, leaving 14 bases between them. Findings and limits, study-wide: Infection-derived and vaccine-derived clones contracted markedly late after vaccination. Researchers reported few convalescent patients and no early post-infection timepoints in the study.

Profiled with immunoSEQ multiplex PCR; TCRdb holds only in-frame clones, not every one. The data contain tens of thousands of clones, around 73% of them singletons. This TCR derives from a human donor who received a COVID-19 vaccine. The rearrangement joins TRBV7-3 to TRBJ2-1, with a weak D call TRBD2 (5 bases). This material consisted of CD4+ T cells from PBMCs cultured without peptide, taken after COVID-19 vaccination. The CDR3 loop is CASSLFAGRNEQFF. CDR3 DNA sequence: TGTGCCAGCAGCCTATTCGCGGGCCGCAATGAGCAGTTCTTC.